This T cell receptor (beta chain) was found in a study of blood T cell repertoires in COVID-19 (dated by TCRdb to 2020 to 2021). Notes on the research overall: Samples covering the acute and convalescent phases of COVID-19 were provided by collaborators in the United States, Italy and Spain. The prospective study material was composed of cDNA or gDNA derived from T cells, B-cell-depleted T cells, or PBMCs. The dataset comprised deeply sampled blood TCRbeta repertoires from subjects exposed to, actively infected with, or recovered from COVID-19. The repertoires were made available in a free public database intended to serve as a resource for research on the immune response to SARS-CoV-2. The samples were drawn from the first 160 participants of the ongoing ImmuneRACE study and from 950 to 1,500 subjects provided by 6 global collaborators. A de-identified subject ID, COVID-19 status, age in years and sex were almost always included in the sample metadata. HLA class I and class II types, where available, came from metadata supplied by the sample provider rather than from assay-based typing.

To note about this clone: Its antigen has not been determined. Base qualities are missing; no much larger clone stands one base away.

Germline trimming: 3 bases from V, 2 bases from J; junction bases outside gene matches: 8. The CDR3 covers 16 residues, taking in both the cysteine and the phenylalanine. The sequence is cut down to CDR3 DNA, 48 bases in frame from base 1. Taken from the germline V gene (reference sequence), the CDR1 and CDR2 loops are LGHDT and YNNKEL. The collaborating institutions used their own protocols to collect whole blood in K2EDTA tubes. For TCRbeta analysis, collaborators shipped samples in one of three forms: frozen whole blood, isolated PBMCs, or DNA extracted from either of those sample types. The immunoSEQ Assay, a bias-controlled multiplex PCR, was used to amplify TCRbeta CDR3 regions from genomic DNA. Per the original workflow: Within the assay, amplification of reference gene primers was used to estimate how many nucleated cells each sample contained. To quantify the absolute abundance of each unique TCRbeta CDR3 rearrangement, sequence reads were collapsed and filtered. For each sample, productive Simpson clonality was calculated by taking the square root of Simpson's diversity index across productive rearrangements. TCRdb limited this immuneACCESS table to in-frame rearrangements with V and J called. A share of clones is missing; checked studies link under half to unresolved V genes, and the rest is unexplained. That table supplies the V and J calls and clone size; D and trimming were determined from the DNA. Counted in this sample were some 210,000 clones; approximately 85% of them appeared once. Of the sample, 5.1% falls within the top ten clones.

Broader findings and caveats from the paper: How much clinical and demographic metadata was included differed by source and by participant, and the metadata was provided uncurated.

Recombination linked TRBV3-1 (or the pseudogene TRBV3-2) to TRBJ2-7, with 9 bases matching TRBD2. The receptor comes from a woman between 65 and 79 years old with active or convalescent COVID-19. Sequencing was performed on peripheral blood. CDR3 reads: CASSHRLAGTPYEQYF. DNA sequence: TGTGCCAGCAGCCATCGCCTAGCGGGGACCCCCTACGAGCAGTACTTC.